These 27 T cell receptor beta chains share one sample of origin, sequenced in a study of blood T cell repertoires in COVID-19. Some clones are missing from TCRdb's copy, which holds only in-frame ones; the method was immunoSEQ multiplex PCR. The sample holds roughly 440,000 clones, approximately 89% seen once. Input material: peripheral blood. Receptor source: a woman aged 45-65 years with COVID-19, enrolled during active disease.

The rearrangement links TRBV18 to TRBJ1-1; maybe TRBD1 (5 bases). Germline-derived CDR1 and CDR2 are KGHSH and LQKENI. The V end lost 5 bases, the J end lost 2 bases, and 21 bases lay between the germline ends. The CDR3 spans 17 residues. The CDR3 DNA reads as TGTGCCAGCTCATTAGCCGGGGGGGGAACTACAAACACTGAAGCTTTCTTT. As protein: CASSLAGGGTTNTEAFF.

The chain has TRBV27 and TRBJ1-1; 7 nucleotides match TRBD1. CDR3 length equals 14 residues. J gave up 4 bases and V 2 bases, and 4 bases lay outside the gene matches. From germline, CDR1 is MNHEY and CDR2 SMNVEV (reference sequence). The DNA for the CDR3 is TGTGCCAGCAGTTTAGGGGCAGGGGGCACTGAAGCTTTCTTT. Translated: CASSLGAGGTEAFF.

This chain joins TRBV15 and TRBJ2-1; D might be TRBD2 (6 bases). Germline V gene lookup returns CDR1 LNHNV and CDR2 YYDKDF (reference sequence). This CDR3 spans 13 amino acids. V was trimmed by 3 bases and J by 8 bases, leaving 11 bases between them. CDR3 amino acids: CATSSSWDYEQFF. The CDR3 DNA reads TGTGCCACCAGCAGTTCCTGGGACTATGAGCAGTTCTTC.

The CDR3 DNA follows: TGTGCCAGCAGTCCGGACTCTTATGAAAAACTGTTTTTT. This translates into CASSPDSYEKLFF. This sequence joins TRBV14 and TRBJ1-4; no clear D gene. Trimming took 6 bases from V and 6 from J, leaving 11 bases between them. The CDR3 has 13 amino acids. Germline CDR1 SGHDN, CDR2 FVKESK.

This rearrangement joins TRBV7-7 to TRBJ2-5; TRBD2 matches 11 bases. Germline loops: CDR1 SSHAT, CDR2 FNYEAQ (reference sequence). Unmatched junction bases numbered 10, after V lost 5 bases and J lost 5 bases. The CDR3 contains 16 residues. The CDR3: CASSPTTSGVGETQYF. Written as DNA, the CDR3 is TGTGCCAGCAGCCCCACGACTAGCGGGGTGGGGGAGACCCAGTACTTC. Using reference TRBV7-7 and TRBJ2-5 for the parts outside the CDR3, the full variable domain is GAGVSQSPRYKVTKRGQDVTLRCDPISSHATLYWYQQALGQGPEFLTYFNYEAQPDKSGLPSDRFSAERPEGSISTLTIQRTEQRDSAMYRCASSPTTSGVGETQYFGPGTRLLVL.

The J gene is TRBJ2-3, the V gene TRBV5-1, with 10 bases matching TRBD1. The CDR3 length is 13 residues. With 5 bases clipped from V and 6 bases from J, the junction kept 3 bases outside the gene matches. Germline V gene data show CDR1 as SGHRS and CDR2 as YFSETQ. In DNA form, the CDR3 reads TGCGCCAGCAGTCGGACAGGGGGGGATACGCAGTATTTT. Amino acid sequence: CASSRTGGDTQYF.

This chain connects TRBV2 to TRBJ1-2; D is unclear. The CDR3 totals 13 residues. CDR1 is SNHLY, CDR2 FYNNEI, per germline. V was cut by 2 bases and J by 2 bases, with 6 bases left in between. In DNA, the CDR3 is TGTGCCAGCAGTGAAAACAGAAACTATGGCTACACCTTC. The encoded protein is CASSENRNYGYTF. The full variable domain, in which reference TRBV2 and TRBJ1-2 provide the parts outside the CDR3, is EPEVTQTPSHQVTQMGQEVILRCVPISNHLYFYWYRQILGQKVEFLVSFYNNEISEKSEIFDDQFSVERPDGSNFTLKIRSTKLEDSAMYFCASSENRNYGYTFGSGTRLTVV.

The chain carries TRBV30 and TRBJ2-3, with 7 bases aligning to TRBD1. CDR3 size: 15 residues. CDR1 GTSNPN and CDR2 SVGIG come from the germline V gene (reference sequence). The V and J ends lost 1 base and 8 bases, in that order; junction bases with no gene match: 12. The CDR3 nucleotides read TGTGCCTGGAGTGGAAGAGGGGGCGCTGTAACTACGCAGTATTTT. Translated: CAWSGRGGAVTTQYF.

This clone was recorded only once. V usage is TRBV2 and J usage is TRBJ2-2; D is undetermined. The germline CDR1 and CDR2 sequences are SNHLY and FYNNEI. V was clipped by 6 bases and J by 6 bases, with 14 bases between them. This CDR3 has 14 amino acids. The CDR3 protein is CASSAQVDAGELFF. The DNA of the CDR3 is TGTGCCAGCAGCGCGCAGGTTGACGCCGGGGAGCTGTTTTTT.

This rearrangement joins TRBV6-5 to TRBJ2-7; 8 bases fit TRBD1. Germline loops: CDR1 MNHEY, CDR2 SVGAGI. V was pared by 2 bases and J by 4 bases, with 4 bases of the junction left unmatched. The CDR3 covers 14 residues. CDR3 coding DNA: TGTGCCAGCAGTTACGGCAGGGGGCAGTACGAGCAGTACTTC. Protein: CASSYGRGQYEQYF.

This clone was observed a single time. The gene calls are TRBV9 and TRBJ1-2; unclear D gene. The CDR3 contains 14 residues. The V end lost 4 bases, the J end lost 5 bases, and 15 bases lay between the germline ends. The germline V gene has CDR1 SGDLS and CDR2 YYNGEE. The CDR3 DNA is TGTGCCAGCAGCTTCTCGGGGAGTCGGTATGGCTACACCTTC. This sequence encodes CASSFSGSRYGYTF. The full variable domain, with the rest looked up from reference TRBV9 and TRBJ1-2, is DSGVTQTPKHLITATGQRVTLRCSPRSGDLSVYWYQQSLDQGLQFLIQYYNGEERAKGNILERFSAQQFPDLHSELNLSSLELGDSALYFCASSFSGSRYGYTFGSGTRLTVV.

The CDR3 protein is CASSEQYTEAFF. CDR3 in DNA: TGCGCCAGCAGTGAACAGTACACTGAAGCTTTCTTT. The chain links TRBV10-2 to TRBJ1-1, with D hard to call. Trimming shortened V by 3 bases and J by 3 bases, and 5 bases separated the two germline ends. Looked up from germline, CDR1 is WSHSY and CDR2 is SAAADI. The CDR3 extends over 12 amino acids.

This clone was recorded a few times. The gene calls are TRBV2 and TRBJ1-5; D remains unclear. The CDR3 has 12 amino acids. V lost 3 bases and J lost 4, with 4 bases in between. The germline gives CDR1 SNHLY, CDR2 FYNNEI. In DNA, the CDR3 is TGTGCCAGCAGTGATTCGAATCAGCCCCAGCATTTT. It encodes CASSDSNQPQHF.

This chain connects TRBV24-1 to TRBJ1-2; 10 bases are shared with TRBD1. Germline values: CDR1 KGHDR, CDR2 SFDVKD. There are 16 residues in the CDR3. The V gene end was trimmed by 5 bases and the J gene end by 5 bases; junction bases not matched to a gene: 10. The CDR3 coding sequence is TGTGCCACCAGTGTCTCCACGGGACAGGGGATATATGGCTACACCTTC. It encodes CATSVSTGQGIYGYTF.

The chain links TRBV10-3 to TRBJ2-5, with TRBD1 matching 9 bases. Germline values: CDR1 ENHRY, CDR2 SYGVKD. Losses at the gene ends were 2 bases for V and 5 bases for J; bases not matched to a gene: 6. The CDR3 runs 15 residues. The CDR3 reads CAISEIGQGMETQYF. CDR3 DNA sequence: TGTGCCATCAGTGAGATAGGACAGGGGATGGAGACCCAGTACTTC.

The gene calls are TRBV13 and TRBJ1-2, with TRBD1 identical over 12 bases. V gave up 5 bases and J gave up 3 bases; unmatched junction bases: 22. Per the germline V gene, CDR1 is PRHDT and CDR2 is FYEKMQ (reference sequence). This CDR3 spans 21 amino acids. The CDR3 DNA is TGTGCCAGCAGCCCTTATGTGGGGGGGACAGGGGGCGAGTTAATAGACTATGGCTACACCTTC. Translating it yields CASSPYVGGTGGELIDYGYTF.

The chain uses TRBV4-1 and TRBJ2-4; a weak D match, TRBD2 (6 bases). Trimming cost V 4 bases and J 2 bases, with 18 bases left between them. This CDR3 region has 17 residues. Looked up from germline, CDR1 is MGHRA and CDR2 is YSYEKL. In DNA, the CDR3 is TGCGCCAGCAGCCTCGGGACTCCGGGCGGGTCCAAAAACATTCAGTACTTC. Its protein is CASSLGTPGGSKNIQYF.

This clone appeared a few times. The chain uses TRBV5-1 and TRBJ1-1, with 9 bases lining up with TRBD1. Germline V gene data show CDR1 as SGHRS and CDR2 as YFSETQ. After removal of 4 bases from V and 3 bases from J, the junction contained 7 bases not matched to a gene. The CDR3 has 15 amino acids. The CDR3, as DNA: TGCGCCAGCAGCAAGGGACAGGGAATGGACACTGAAGCTTTCTTT. Its translation: CASSKGQGMDTEAFF.

This clone was counted once. The chain is built from TRBV6-5 and TRBJ2-1; D remains ambiguous. V lost 4 bases and J lost 7, with 8 bases in between. This CDR3 contains 12 residues. CDR1 is MNHEY, CDR2 SVGAGI, per germline. The CDR3: CASSSSRNEQFF. The CDR3 DNA reads as TGTGCCAGCAGTTCGTCTCGGAATGAGCAGTTCTTC.

This clone appeared once. The V gene is TRBV28, the J gene TRBJ1-5; D remains unclear. Trimming cost V 4 bases and J 8 bases, with 6 bases left between them. The CDR3 consists of 11 residues. The germline gives CDR1 MDHEN, CDR2 SYDVKM. DNA for the CDR3: TGTGCCAGCAGTTCAGGTGAGCCCCAGCATTTT. Its translation is CASSSGEPQHF.

The chain has TRBV19 and TRBJ2-3; D is possibly TRBD1 (7 bases). From germline, CDR1 is LNHDA and CDR2 SQIVND (reference sequence). The CDR3 loop spans 17 amino acids. The ends were cut back, 5 bases at V and 1 base at J, with 19 bases in the middle. The CDR3 loop is CASSFRGAMPGTDTQYF. The DNA for the CDR3 is TGTGCCAGTAGTTTCAGGGGGGCCATGCCTGGCACAGATACGCAGTATTTT.

This clone was picked up one time. The chain couples TRBV6-5 to TRBJ1-2; D not certain. This CDR3 is built from 12 residues. The V end was cut by 10 bases, the J end by 4 bases, with 13 bases between. Germline lookup yields CDR1 MNHEY and CDR2 SVGAGI. CDR3 in DNA: TGTGCCACCCGGCGGGAACCCTATGGCTACACCTTC. It translates to CATRREPYGYTF.

The gene calls are TRBV7-2 and TRBJ1-3; D remains ambiguous. The CDR3 spans 14 residues. The V end lost 3 bases, the J end lost 2 bases, and 8 bases lay between the germline ends. CDR1 is SGHTA and CDR2 is FQGNSA in the germline V gene. DNA for the CDR3: TGTGCCAGCAGCTTGATACAGACTGGAAACACCATATATTTT. This encodes CASSLIQTGNTIYF.

This chain joins TRBV4-1 and TRBJ2-1; 10 positions agree with TRBD2. Germline V gives CDR1 MGHRA, CDR2 YSYEKL. CDR3 length equals 16 residues. Unmatched junction bases numbered 10, after V lost 3 bases and J lost 8 bases. CDR3 nucleotide sequence: TGCGCCAGCAGCCAGATAATCGGGACTAGCGACTATGAGCAGTTCTTC. This translates into CASSQIIGTSDYEQFF.

V gene TRBV19 combines with J gene TRBJ1-4; no clear D. Trimming took off 5 bases at V and 11 bases at J, with 18 bases between the two ends. The CDR3 is 14 amino acids. CDR1 LNHDA and CDR2 SQIVND come from the germline V gene (reference sequence). CDR3 DNA sequence: TGTGCCAGTAGTCCCCAGGACCATCGAGGGAAACTGTTTTTT. Protein: CASSPQDHRGKLFF. Based on the CDR3 plus reference TRBV19 and TRBJ1-4, the full variable domain is DGGITQSPKYLFRKEGQNVTLSCEQNLNHDAMYWYRQDPGQGLRLIYYSQIVNDFQKGDIAEGYSVSREKKESFPLTVTSAQKNPTAFYLCASSPQDHRGKLFFGSGTQLSVL.

To note about this clone: At the DNA level, this CDR3 is encoded by other sequences in the same sample as well. V gene TRBV27 combines with J gene TRBJ2-7, with a weak D call TRBD1 (6 bases). The CDR3 runs to 13 residues. The germline gives CDR1 MNHEY, CDR2 SMNVEV (reference sequence). V shed 4 bases and J shed 2 bases, with 9 bases lying between them. CDR3 in amino acids: CASSSGQTYEQYF. CDR3 coding DNA: TGTGCCAGCAGTTCTGGACAGACCTACGAGCAGTACTTC.

The chain combines TRBV5-6 with TRBJ2-3; TRBD2 matches at 7 bases. Germline lookup yields CDR1 SGHDT and CDR2 YYEEEE. Trimming took 0 bases from V and 2 from J; bases not matched to a gene: 9. This CDR3 comprises 17 residues. The CDR3 region has the DNA TGTGCCAGCAGCTTGGCCTTATGGGGGGGTCACACAGATACGCAGTATTTT. Amino acid sequence: CASSLALWGGHTDTQYF.